The entry below describes one TCR beta chain. With 3 bases clipped from V and 3 bases from J, the junction kept 6 bases outside the gene matches. The CDR3 runs to 15 residues. Germline assignment: CDR1 LNHDA and CDR2 SQIVND (reference sequence). TCRdb keeps only in-frame clones here, not all; method: immunoSEQ multiplex PCR. The data show a few hundred thousand clones, roughly nine tenths seen once. The data belong to a study of blood T cell repertoires in COVID-19. The chain has TRBV19 and TRBJ1-2, with TRBD1 matching 8 bases. The sequencing input was PBMCs or T cells enriched from blood (not recorded which). This TCR came from a woman between 35 and 50 years old who had recovered from COVID-19. The DNA for the CDR3 is TGTGCCAGTAGTATCACCGGACAGGGTGACTATGGCTACACCTTC. It specifies CASSITGQGDYGYTF.